This T cell receptor (beta chain) comes out of a study of beta chain features in type 1 diabetes. Whole-study context: The patient and healthy donor groups were comparable for age, gender and cell yields. Study results and caveats: TCRB CDR3s were moderately but significantly shorter in Type 1 diabetes patients in all four CD4+ subsets.

Expressed TCRB transcripts were sequenced because the entire RNA isolate underwent reverse transcription. Data came from immunoSEQ multiplex PCR; TCRdb stores just in-frame clones and leaves some out. Among some 160,000 clones, 8.5% to 10% were seen once, and the ten largest hold 0.7%. The CDR3 has 20 residues. Unmatched junction bases numbered 15, after V lost 1 base and J lost 0 bases. This clone was picked up a small number of times. Its antigen is unknown. The J gene is TRBJ1-5, the V gene TRBV23-1; 7 bases map to TRBD1. TRBV23-1 is known as an ORF, though its function is uncertain. This TCR came from a woman aged 30 to 39 with type 1 diabetes. Sequenced material: central memory CD4+ T cells from blood. Written as DNA, the CDR3 is TGCGCCAGCAGTCAATTAAAGGGGGCGGGTGCCTTTAATAGCAATCAGCCCCAGCATTTT. This gives the protein CASSQLKGAGAFNSNQPQHF.